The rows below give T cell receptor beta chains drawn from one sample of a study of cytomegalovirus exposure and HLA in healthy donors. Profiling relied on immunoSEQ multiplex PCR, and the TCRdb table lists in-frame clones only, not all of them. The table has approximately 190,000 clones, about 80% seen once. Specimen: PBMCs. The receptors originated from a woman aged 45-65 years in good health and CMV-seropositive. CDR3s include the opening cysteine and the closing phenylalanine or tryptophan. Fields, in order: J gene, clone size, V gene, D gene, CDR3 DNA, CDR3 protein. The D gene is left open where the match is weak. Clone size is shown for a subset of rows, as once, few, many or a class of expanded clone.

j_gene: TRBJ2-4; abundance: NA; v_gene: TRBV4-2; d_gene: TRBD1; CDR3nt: TGTGCCAGCAGCCGAGGACAGGGAAACATTCAGTACTTC; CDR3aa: CASSRGQGNIQYF
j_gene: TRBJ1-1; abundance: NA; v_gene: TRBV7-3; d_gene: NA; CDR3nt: TGTGCCAGCAGCTTCGATACAGGGAGCGAAGCTTTCTTT; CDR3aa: CASSFDTGSEAFF
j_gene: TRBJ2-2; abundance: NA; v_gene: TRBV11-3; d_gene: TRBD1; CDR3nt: TGTGCCAGCAGCTCCCCCGACAGGGGGAAGTACACCGGGGAGCTGTTTTTT; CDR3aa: CASSSPDRGKYTGELFF
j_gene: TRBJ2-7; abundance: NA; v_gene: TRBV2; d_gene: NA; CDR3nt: TGTGCCAGCAGCCAGGGCTACGAGCAGTACTTC; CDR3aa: CASSQGYEQYF
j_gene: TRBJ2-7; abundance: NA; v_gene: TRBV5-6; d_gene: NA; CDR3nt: TGTGCCAGCAGCCTCACAGGCTACGAGCAGTACTTC; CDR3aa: CASSLTGYEQYF
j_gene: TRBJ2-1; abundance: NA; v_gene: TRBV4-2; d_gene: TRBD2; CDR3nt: TGTGCCAGCAGCCAAGCCAGACTAGCGGGGGGGAATGAGCAGTTCTTC; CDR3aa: CASSQARLAGGNEQFF
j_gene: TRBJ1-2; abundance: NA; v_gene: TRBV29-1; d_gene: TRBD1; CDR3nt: TGCAGCGTTGGACTTCTCCGGGACAGGGGGCGTAATGGCTACACCTTC; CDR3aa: CSVGLLRDRGRNGYTF
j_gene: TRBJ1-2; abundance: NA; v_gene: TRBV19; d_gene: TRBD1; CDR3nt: TGTGCCAGTATTGACAGATCGGGACAGGGCTATGGCTACACCTTC; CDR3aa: CASIDRSGQGYGYTF
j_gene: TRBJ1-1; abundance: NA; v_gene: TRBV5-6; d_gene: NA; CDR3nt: TGTGCCAGCAGCTTGGGACAGGTGTATGAAGCTTTCTTT; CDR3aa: CASSLGQVYEAFF
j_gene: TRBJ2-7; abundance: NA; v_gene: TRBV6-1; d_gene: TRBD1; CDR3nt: TGTGCCAGCAGCAGGGACAGGGGAACCTACGAGCAGTACTTC; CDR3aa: CASSRDRGTYEQYF
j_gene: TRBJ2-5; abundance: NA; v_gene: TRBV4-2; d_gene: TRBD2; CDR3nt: TGTGCCAGCAGCCCTGGGCCGGGGGGAAAAGAGACCCAGTACTTC; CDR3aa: CASSPGPGGKETQYF
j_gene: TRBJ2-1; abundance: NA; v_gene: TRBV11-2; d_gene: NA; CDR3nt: TGTGCCAGCAGCTTATTCAGGTTTTCCTACAATGAGCAGTTCTTC; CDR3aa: CASSLFRFSYNEQFF
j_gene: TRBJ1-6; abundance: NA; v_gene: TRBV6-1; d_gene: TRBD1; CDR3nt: TGTGCCAGCAGTGAACTTGGACAGGGGGCAATGTCTATCCCCCTCCACTTT; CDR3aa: CASSELGQGAMSIPLHF
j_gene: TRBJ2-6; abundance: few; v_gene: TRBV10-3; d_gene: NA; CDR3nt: TGTGCCATCAGTGAGACAAAGACTGGGGCCAACGTCCTGACTTTC; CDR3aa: CAISETKTGANVLTF
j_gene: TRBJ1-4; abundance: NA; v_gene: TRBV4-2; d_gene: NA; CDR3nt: TGTGCCAGCAGCCAAGACAGGTCTAATGAAAAACTGTTTTTT; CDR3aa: CASSQDRSNEKLFF
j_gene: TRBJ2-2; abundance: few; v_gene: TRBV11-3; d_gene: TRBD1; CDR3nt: TGTGCCAGCAGCGACAGGGATCCCGGGGAGCTGTTTTTT; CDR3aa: CASSDRDPGELFF
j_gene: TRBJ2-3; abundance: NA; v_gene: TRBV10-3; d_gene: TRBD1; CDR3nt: TGTGCCATCACAAAAACAGGGGGCCTTACAGATACGCAGTATTTT; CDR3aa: CAITKTGGLTDTQYF
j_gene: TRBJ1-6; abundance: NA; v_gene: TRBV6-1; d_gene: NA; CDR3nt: TGTGCCAGCAGTGGGCCAGGGTTGGGGGGGTCACCCCTCCACTTT; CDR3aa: CASSGPGLGGSPLHF
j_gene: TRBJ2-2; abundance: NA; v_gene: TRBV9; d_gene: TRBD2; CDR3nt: TGTGCCAGCAGCGTAGGGGCGGGGGAAAACACCGGGGAGCTGTTTTTT; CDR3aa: CASSVGAGENTGELFF
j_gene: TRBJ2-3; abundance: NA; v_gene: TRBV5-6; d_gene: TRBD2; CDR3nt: TGTGCCAGCAGCTCCGGGACTAGCCCTTCGGATACGCAGTATTTT; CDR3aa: CASSSGTSPSDTQYF
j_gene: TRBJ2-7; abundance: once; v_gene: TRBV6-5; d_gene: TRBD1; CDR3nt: TGTGCCACCGAATATAACAGGGGATCCTACGAGCAGTACTTC; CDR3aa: CATEYNRGSYEQYF
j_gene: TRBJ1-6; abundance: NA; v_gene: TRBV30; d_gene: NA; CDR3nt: TGTGCCCGGAAACAGGGAAGCTCCTATAATTCACCCCTCCACTTT; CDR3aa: CARKQGSSYNSPLHF
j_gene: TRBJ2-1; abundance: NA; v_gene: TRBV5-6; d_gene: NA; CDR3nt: TGTGCCAGCAGCTCCGGGACTAATGAGCAGTTCTTC; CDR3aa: CASSSGTNEQFF
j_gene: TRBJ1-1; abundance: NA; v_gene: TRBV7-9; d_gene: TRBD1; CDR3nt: TGTGCCAGCAGCTCCGGGACAGGGACTGAAGCTTTCTTT; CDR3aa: CASSSGTGTEAFF
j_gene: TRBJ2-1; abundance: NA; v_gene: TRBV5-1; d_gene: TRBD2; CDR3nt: TGCGCCAGCAGCGGGGGACTAGCGGGGGGCGGGGAGCAGTTCTTC; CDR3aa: CASSGGLAGGGEQFF
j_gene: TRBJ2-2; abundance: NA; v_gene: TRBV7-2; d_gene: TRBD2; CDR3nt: TGTGCCAGCAGCCTCGGGGGGGCCGCCGGGGAGCTGTTTTTT; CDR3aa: CASSLGGAAGELFF
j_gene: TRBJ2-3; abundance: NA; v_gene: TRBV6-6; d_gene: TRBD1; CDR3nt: TGTGCCAGCAGTTCCGGGACAGGGATTAACGCAGATACGCAGTATTTT; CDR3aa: CASSSGTGINADTQYF
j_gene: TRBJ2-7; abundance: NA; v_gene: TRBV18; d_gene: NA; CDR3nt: TGTGCCAGCTCACCAGGTTTTTGGGGGCCTCGGAGCTCCTACGAGCAGTACTTC; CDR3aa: CASSPGFWGPRSSYEQYF
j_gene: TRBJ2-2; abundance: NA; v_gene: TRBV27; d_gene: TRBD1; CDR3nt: TGTGCCAGCAGTTCGACAGGGGCGCACACCGGGGAGCTGTTTTTT; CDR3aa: CASSSTGAHTGELFF